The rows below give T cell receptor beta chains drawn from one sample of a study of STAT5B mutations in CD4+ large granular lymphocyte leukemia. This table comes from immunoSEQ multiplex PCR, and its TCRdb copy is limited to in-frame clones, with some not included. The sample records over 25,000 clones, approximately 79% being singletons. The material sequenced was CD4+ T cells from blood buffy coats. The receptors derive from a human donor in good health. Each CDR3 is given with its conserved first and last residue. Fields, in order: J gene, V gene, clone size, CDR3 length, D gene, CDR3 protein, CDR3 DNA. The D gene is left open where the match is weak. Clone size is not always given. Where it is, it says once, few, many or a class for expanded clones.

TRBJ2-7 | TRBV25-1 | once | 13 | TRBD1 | CASRDRGTYEQYF | TGTGCCAGCCGGGACAGGGGAACCTACGAGCAGTACTTC
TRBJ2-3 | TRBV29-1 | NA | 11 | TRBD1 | CSVQGVDTQYF | TGCAGCGTGCAGGGGGTGGATACGCAGTATTTT
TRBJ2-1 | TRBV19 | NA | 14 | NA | CASSRQGTNNEQFF | TGTGCCAGTAGTAGGCAGGGAACCAACAATGAGCAGTTCTTC
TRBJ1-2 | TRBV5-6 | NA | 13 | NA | CASSLGAWDGYTF | TGTGCCAGCAGCTTAGGGGCCTGGGATGGCTACACCTTC
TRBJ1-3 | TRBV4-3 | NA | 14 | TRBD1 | CASSLDRAGNTIYF | TGCGCCAGCAGCTTGGACAGGGCTGGAAACACCATATATTTT
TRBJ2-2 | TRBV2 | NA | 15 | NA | CASRPSIGTTGELFF | TGTGCCAGCAGACCGAGTATTGGTACCACCGGGGAGCTGTTTTTT
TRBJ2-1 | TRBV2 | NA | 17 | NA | CASSQDVGGQPYNEQFF | TGTGCCAGCTCCCAAGACGTCGGGGGTCAGCCCTACAATGAGCAGTTCTTC
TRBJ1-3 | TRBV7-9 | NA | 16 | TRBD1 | CASSPGQGLRGNTIYF | TGTGCCAGCAGCCCCGGACAGGGACTGAGGGGAAACACCATATATTTT
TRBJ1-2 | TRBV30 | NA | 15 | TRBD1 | CAWRTGQEPSRGYTF | TGTGCCTGGAGGACGGGACAGGAGCCCTCGAGAGGCTACACCTTC
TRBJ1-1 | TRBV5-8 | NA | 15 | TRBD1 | CASSSGGLVDTEAFF | TGTGCCAGCAGCTCAGGGGGATTAGTGGACACTGAAGCTTTCTTT
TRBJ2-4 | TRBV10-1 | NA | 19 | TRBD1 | CASTKPGQGAFLAKNIQYF | TGCGCCAGCACGAAACCGGGACAGGGGGCGTTTCTAGCCAAAAACATTCAGTACTTC
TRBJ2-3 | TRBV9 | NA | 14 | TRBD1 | CASSTGTGADTQYF | TGTGCCAGCAGCACCGGGACAGGGGCAGATACGCAGTATTTT
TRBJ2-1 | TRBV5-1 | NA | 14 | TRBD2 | CASRLAGGGNEQFF | TGCGCCAGCAGGCTAGCGGGGGGGGGCAATGAGCAGTTCTTC
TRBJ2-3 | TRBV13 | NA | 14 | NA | CASSLDASTDTQYF | TGTGCCAGCAGCTTAGACGCTAGCACAGATACGCAGTATTTT
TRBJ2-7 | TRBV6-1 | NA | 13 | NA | CASTWDQKYEQYF | TGTGCCAGCACCTGGGACCAAAAGTACGAGCAGTACTTC
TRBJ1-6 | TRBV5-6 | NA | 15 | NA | CASSLMSSWNSPLHF | TGTGCCAGCAGCTTGATGTCCAGTTGGAATTCACCCCTCCACTTT
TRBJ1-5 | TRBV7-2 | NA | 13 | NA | CASSPEEGQPQHF | TGTGCCAGCAGCCCCGAGGAAGGCCAGCCCCAGCATTTT
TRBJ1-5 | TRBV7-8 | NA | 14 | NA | CASSREGSAQPQHF | TGTGCCAGCAGCCGAGAGGGTTCTGCTCAGCCCCAGCATTTT
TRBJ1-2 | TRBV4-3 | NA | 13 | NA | CASSPERGGGYTF | TGCGCCAGCAGCCCTGAGAGGGGCGGTGGCTACACCTTC
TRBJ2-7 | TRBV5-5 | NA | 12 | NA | CASTRGAYEQYF | TGTGCCAGCACCCGCGGGGCCTACGAGCAGTACTTC
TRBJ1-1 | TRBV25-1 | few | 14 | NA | CASLSGGWHTEAFF | TGTGCCAGCCTTTCTGGGGGTTGGCACACTGAAGCTTTCTTT
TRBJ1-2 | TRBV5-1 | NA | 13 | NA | CASSSAGDHGYTF | TGCGCCAGCAGTTCTGCAGGGGACCATGGCTACACCTTC
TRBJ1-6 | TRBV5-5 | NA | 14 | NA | CASSLGQENSPLHF | TGTGCCAGCAGCTTGGGGCAGGAAAATTCACCCCTCCACTTT
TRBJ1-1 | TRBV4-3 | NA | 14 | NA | CASSQVQGFHEAFF | TGCGCCAGCAGCCAGGTTCAGGGATTCCACGAAGCTTTCTTT
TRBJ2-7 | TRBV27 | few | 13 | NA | CASRNAGGHEQYF | TGTGCCAGCCGTAACGCCGGGGGGCACGAGCAGTACTTC
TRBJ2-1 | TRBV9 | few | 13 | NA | CASSPQSYNEQFF | TGTGCCAGCAGCCCCCAGAGCTACAATGAGCAGTTCTTC
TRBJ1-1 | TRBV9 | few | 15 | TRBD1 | CASSAGQSLNTEAFF | TGTGCCAGCAGCGCGGGACAGTCGTTGAACACTGAAGCTTTCTTT
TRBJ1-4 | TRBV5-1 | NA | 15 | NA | CASSPQAGEREKLFF | TGCGCCAGCAGCCCGCAGGCGGGGGAAAGGGAAAAACTGTTTTTT
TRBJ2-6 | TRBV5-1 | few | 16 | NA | CASSPTASSGANVLTF | TGCGCCAGCAGCCCGACCGCCTCCTCTGGGGCCAACGTCCTGACTTTC
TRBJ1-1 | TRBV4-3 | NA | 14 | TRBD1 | CASSYRGANTEAFF | TGCGCCAGCAGCTACAGGGGCGCGAACACTGAAGCTTTCTTT
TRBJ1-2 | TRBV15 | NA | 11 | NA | CATRSGYGYTF | TGTGCCACCCGGTCAGGGTATGGCTACACCTTC
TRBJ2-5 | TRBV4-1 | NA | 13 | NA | CASSQPGRETQYF | TGCGCCAGCAGCCAACCGGGGCGAGAGACCCAGTACTTC
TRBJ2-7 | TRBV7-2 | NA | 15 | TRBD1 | CASSLVGTGSYEQYF | TGTGCCAGCAGCTTAGTAGGGACAGGGTCCTACGAGCAGTACTTC
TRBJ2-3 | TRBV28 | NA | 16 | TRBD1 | CASSPEQGAGTDTQYF | TGTGCCAGCAGTCCAGAACAGGGGGCTGGCACAGATACGCAGTATTTT
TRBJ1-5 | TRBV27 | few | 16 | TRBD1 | CASRPRTGGYNQPQHF | TGTGCCAGCAGACCTCGGACAGGAGGGTACAATCAGCCCCAGCATTTT
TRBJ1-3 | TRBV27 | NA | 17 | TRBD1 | CASSPRTGGYSGNTIYF | TGTGCCAGCAGCCCAAGGACAGGAGGGTACTCTGGAAACACCATATATTTT
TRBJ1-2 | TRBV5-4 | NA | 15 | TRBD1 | CASSLQGTPYYGYTF | TGTGCCAGCAGCTTACAGGGGACGCCTTACTATGGCTACACCTTC
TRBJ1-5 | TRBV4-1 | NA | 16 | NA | CASSHNYRDSNQPQHF | TGCGCCAGCAGCCATAACTACCGGGACAGCAATCAGCCCCAGCATTTT
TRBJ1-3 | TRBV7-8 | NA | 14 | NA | CASSLAVWGDTIYF | TGTGCCAGCAGCTTAGCGGTCTGGGGGGACACCATATATTTT
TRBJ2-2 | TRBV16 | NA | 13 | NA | CASSNTNTGELFF | TGTGCCAGCAGCAACACGAACACCGGGGAGCTGTTTTTT
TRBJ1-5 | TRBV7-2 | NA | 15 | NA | CASSLGGWRRQPQHF | TGTGCCAGCAGCTTAGGCGGGTGGCGGCGTCAGCCCCAGCATTTT
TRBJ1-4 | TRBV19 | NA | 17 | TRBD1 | CASSIAGQGHGGEKLFF | TGTGCCAGTAGTATAGCTGGACAGGGGCATGGTGGAGAAAAACTGTTTTTT
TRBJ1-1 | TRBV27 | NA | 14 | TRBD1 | CASRKTGDHTEAFF | TGTGCCAGCCGCAAGACAGGGGACCACACTGAAGCTTTCTTT
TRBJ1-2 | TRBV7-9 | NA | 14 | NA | CASSLEGQVYGYTF | TGTGCCAGCAGCTTAGAAGGCCAGGTCTATGGCTACACCTTC
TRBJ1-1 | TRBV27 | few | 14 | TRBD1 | CASSLLGAGGEAFF | TGTGCCAGCAGTTTACTCGGGGCAGGGGGTGAAGCTTTCTTT
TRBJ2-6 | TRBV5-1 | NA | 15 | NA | CASSFSGTGANVLTF | TGCGCCAGCAGCTTCTCCGGGACTGGGGCCAACGTCCTGACTTTC
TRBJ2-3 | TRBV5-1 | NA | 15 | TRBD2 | CASSSAGEGTDTQYF | TGCGCCAGCAGCTCAGCGGGGGAGGGTACAGATACGCAGTATTTT
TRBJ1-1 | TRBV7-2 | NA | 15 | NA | CASSLALQGNTEAFF | TGTGCCAGCAGCTTAGCTCTACAGGGGAACACTGAAGCTTTCTTT